The 14 T cell receptor beta chains listed next were all sequenced from one sample in a study of long-term antiretroviral therapy in people with HIV. Runs used v3.0 of the immunoSEQ assay and were done at survey level. The protocol was immunoSEQ multiplex PCR, while the TCRdb copy is restricted to in-frame clones and leaves out a portion. The sample consists of over 20,000 clones, around four fifths of them appearing once. The source was unsorted PBMCs, collected 0.5 years after starting antiretroviral therapy. These receptors all stem from a man aged 18-30 years with HIV.

CDR3 bases: TGTGCCAGCAGCGTCCAGCTAGTCACAGATACGCAGTATTTT. Translating it yields CASSVQLVTDTQYF. This chain links TRBV9 with TRBJ2-3; D call uncertain. The germline CDR1 and CDR2 sequences are SGDLS and YYNGEE. CDR3 size: 14 residues. Trimming stripped 2 bases from V and 2 bases from J, with 9 bases between.

The chain is built from TRBV27 and TRBJ1-6, with 8 bases fitting TRBD1. V shed 3 bases and J 9 bases; nucleotides not matched to a gene: 4. Germline CDR1 MNHEY, CDR2 SMNVEV (reference sequence). The CDR3 runs to 14 residues. The CDR3 protein is CASSLTGDGSPLHF. The CDR3 nucleotides are TGTGCCAGCAGTTTGACAGGGGATGGTTCACCCCTCCACTTT.

As to this clone: A read error may produce the germline difference seen at one junction end. The chain joins TRBV2 to TRBJ1-1; D may be TRBD1 (5 bases). The CDR3 sequence is 13 residues long. CDR1 is SNHLY and CDR2 is FYNNEI in the germline V gene. In nucleotides, the CDR3 is TGTGCCAGCAGTGAATCCCCCGGTGGGGACGGAAGATTT. The encoded protein is CASSESPGGDGRF.

The CDR3 DNA reads TGTGCCAGCAAATTCCCGGGACAGGGGGACACTGAAGCTTTCTTT. Amino acids: CASKFPGQGDTEAFF. The rearrangement uses TRBV27 and TRBJ1-1, with 11 bases matching TRBD1. Germline CDR1 is MNHEY and CDR2 is SMNVEV (reference sequence). The CDR3 has 15 amino acids. V was pared by 7 bases and J by 3 bases, with 7 bases of the junction left unmatched.

The chain couples TRBV6-1 to TRBJ2-3, with D perhaps TRBD1 (5 bases). The CDR3 has 18 amino acids. Per germline, CDR1 MNHNS and CDR2 SASEGT. Trimming stripped 0 bases from V and 5 bases from J, with 21 bases between. CDR3 in amino acids: CASSEAPPGRPAGDTQYF. CDR3 DNA sequence: TGTGCCAGCAGTGAAGCTCCCCCAGGGCGACCCGCCGGAGATACGCAGTATTTT.

The sample holds one count of this clone. V and J are TRBV19 and TRBJ2-3; 9 nucleotides align to TRBD1. Germline trimming cut 4 bases from V and 1 base from J; bases unmatched to any gene: 9. The CDR3 covers 17 residues. Germline assignment: CDR1 LNHDA and CDR2 SQIVND (reference sequence). The CDR3 nucleotides read TGTGCCAGTAGTAAGTACAGGGGGCTAGCGGGCACAGATACGCAGTATTTT. Residues: CASSKYRGLAGTDTQYF.

The V gene is TRBV5-1, the J gene TRBJ2-4; TRBD2 matches 14 bases. In germline, CDR1 is SGHRS, CDR2 YFSETQ. CDR3 length: 19 amino acids. The ends lost 1 base at V and 3 bases at J; junction bases unmatched: 9. The CDR3 reads CASSLNPGLAGEGKNIQYF. CDR3 in DNA: TGCGCCAGCAGCTTGAACCCGGGACTAGCGGGGGAAGGCAAAAACATTCAGTACTTC.

This chain links TRBV12-5 with TRBJ2-5; D is possibly TRBD2 (6 bases). Germline loops: CDR1 LGHNT, CDR2 FRNRAP. Between the trimmed V and J ends, which lost 7 bases and 5 bases, there was a span of 14 bases. CDR3 length: 13 residues. DNA for the CDR3: TGTGCTAGTGTCCAGGACTATGGGGAGACCCAGTACTTC. Translation gives CASVQDYGETQYF. The full variable domain, completed using reference TRBV12-5 and TRBJ2-5, is DARVTQTPRHKVTEMGQEVTMRCQPILGHNTVFWYRQTMMQGLELLAYFRNRAPLDDSGMPKDRFSAEMPDATLATLKIQPSEPRDSAVYFCASVQDYGETQYFGPGTRLLVL.

V and J are TRBV4-1 and TRBJ2-7; 9 bases map to TRBD2. Looked up from germline, CDR1 is MGHRA and CDR2 is YSYEKL. J was trimmed by 3 bases and V by 3 bases; bases with no gene match: 3. This CDR3 contains 14 residues. CDR3 residues: CASSQETSGYEQYF. The CDR3 DNA reads TGCGCCAGCAGCCAGGAGACTAGCGGCTACGAGCAGTACTTC.

This clone was seen a single time. This sequence joins TRBV28 and TRBJ2-4; D is uncertain. The V and J ends lost 2 bases and 0 bases respectively, with 11 bases between them. This CDR3 has 16 residues. Germline V gives CDR1 MDHEN, CDR2 SYDVKM. CDR3 sequence (DNA): TGTGCCAGCAGTTTAGCTGGGCCACTAGCCAAAAACATTCAGTACTTC. This encodes CASSLAGPLAKNIQYF.

The chain is built from TRBV4-3 and TRBJ1-3; D not resolved. Germline V gives CDR1 LGHNA, CDR2 YSLEER. The V gene lost 0 bases and the J gene lost 6 bases, with 15 bases spanning the gap. The CDR3 extends over 16 amino acids. For the CDR3, the DNA is TGCGCCAGCAGCCAAGAGGTCCGTTCTCCGCTAAACACCATATATTTT. Translating gives CASSQEVRSPLNTIYF.

By share, this clone counts as large (0.1 to 1%). This chain joins TRBV6-5 and TRBJ1-4; no clear D. The V and J ends lost 4 bases and 0 bases respectively, with 6 bases between them. Germline V gene sequence: CDR1 MNHEY, CDR2 SVGAGI. CDR3 size: 14 residues. This CDR3 is CASSWGSTNEKLFF. Written as DNA, the CDR3 is TGTGCCAGCAGTTGGGGATCAACTAATGAAAAACTGTTTTTT.

CDR3 sequence reads: CASSPTRTGGVEAFF. As DNA, the CDR3 is TGTGCCAGCTCACCAACTCGAACAGGGGGCGTTGAAGCTTTCTTT. The chain carries TRBV18 and TRBJ1-1; TRBD1 aligns across 9 bases. Germline CDR1 is KGHSH and CDR2 is LQKENI. With 2 bases clipped from V and 7 bases from J, the junction kept 8 bases outside the gene matches. The CDR3 is 15 amino acids.

This clone occurred once. The rearrangement uses TRBV5-5 and TRBJ2-7; unclear D gene. Trimming took 2 bases from V and 1 from J, leaving 10 bases between them. From germline, CDR1 is SGHKS and CDR2 YYEKEE (reference sequence). The CDR3 extends over 14 amino acids. Here the CDR3 DNA reads TGTGCCAGCAGCTTCAGGATGGGGTCCTACGAGCAGTACTTC. Its protein is CASSFRMGSYEQYF.